Below, 17 T cell receptor beta chains from the same sample are listed, as sequenced in a study of cytomegalovirus exposure and HLA in healthy donors. Use of 60 Vbeta and 13 Jbeta primers characterized the PCR. Data came from immunoSEQ multiplex PCR; TCRdb stores just in-frame clones and leaves some out. The sample shows over 100,000 clones, over 9.5% of them seen only once. The sample taken for sequencing was PBMCs. These receptors originate from a man in his forties or fifties in good health and CMV-seropositive.

In its sample, this clone was seen a few times. The gene calls are TRBV13 and TRBJ2-7, with TRBD1 identical over 8 bases. The CDR3 has 15 residues. Trimming at V came to 6 bases and at J to 4 bases, leaving 11 bases not matched to a gene. Per germline, CDR1 PRHDT and CDR2 FYEKMQ (reference sequence). CDR3 sequence: CASRRGTGKRYEQYF. DNA of the CDR3: TGTGCCAGCAGACGAGGGACAGGAAAAAGGTACGAGCAGTACTTC.

J is TRBJ2-1 and V is TRBV7-3; TRBD2 matches 8 bases. The V gene's germline CDR1 is SGHTA and CDR2 FQGTGA. V was clipped by 2 bases and J by 4 bases; unmatched bases: 10. CDR3 length: 17 residues. CDR3 in DNA: TGTGCCAGCAGCTTATATACTAGCGGAGGGGGTTACAATGAGCAGTTCTTC. Its translation is CASSLYTSGGGYNEQFF. Together with reference TRBV7-3 and TRBJ2-1, the CDR3 gives the full variable domain: GAGVSQTPSNKVTEKGKYVELRCDPISGHTALYWYRQSLGQGPEFLIYFQGTGAADDSGLPNDRFFAVRPEGSVSTLKIQRTERGDSAVYLCASSLYTSGGGYNEQFFGPGTRLTVL.

V and J are TRBV10-2 and TRBJ2-7; D is possibly TRBD1 (6 bases). CDR3 length: 14 amino acids. Germline CDR1 and CDR2: WSHSY and SAAADI. V lost 3 bases and J 2 bases, leaving 11 bases between the germline ends. This CDR3 reads CASSERTATYEQYF. CDR3 nucleotides: TGCGCCAGCAGTGAACGGACAGCCACCTACGAGCAGTACTTC.

This clone came up a few times. The J gene is TRBJ1-1, the V gene TRBV6-6; D uncertain. Per germline, CDR1 MNHNY and CDR2 SVGAGI (reference sequence). V lost 6 bases to trimming and J lost 4 bases, with 9 bases between them. The CDR3 consists of 12 residues. The CDR3 loop reads CASRPSGTEAFF. For the CDR3, the DNA is TGTGCCAGCAGACCCTCGGGCACTGAAGCTTTCTTT.

The table lists this clone with a few counts. The genes are TRBV6-5 and TRBJ2-7, with 12 bases matching TRBD1. The J segment lost 7 bases and the V segment lost 6 bases, leaving 4 bases of the junction unmatched. The germline CDR1 and CDR2 sequences are MNHEY and SVGAGI. This CDR3 is built from 13 residues. The CDR3 loop reads CASRGTGGREQYF. In nucleotides, the CDR3 is TGTGCCAGCAGAGGGACAGGGGGCAGGGAGCAGTACTTC.

CDR3 residues: CASTDPGQGTDTQYF. The CDR3 coding sequence is TGTGCCAGCACGGACCCGGGACAGGGAACAGATACGCAGTATTTT. The chain has TRBV27 and TRBJ2-3, with 9 nucleotides matching TRBD1. V dropped 7 bases and J dropped 3; count of bases not matched to a gene: 8. CDR3 length equals 15 residues. Germline V lookup: CDR1 MNHEY, CDR2 SMNVEV (reference sequence).

This CDR3 is CASSPNRGSYNEQFF. In DNA, the CDR3 is TGTGCCAGCAGCCCGAATAGAGGTTCCTACAATGAGCAGTTCTTC. V and J are TRBV13 and TRBJ2-1; D ambiguous. The CDR3 covers 15 residues. The V end was cut by 5 bases, the J end by 1 base, with 12 bases between. Germline V gives CDR1 PRHDT, CDR2 FYEKMQ (reference sequence).

The CDR3: CASKPGQTNQPQHF. CDR3 DNA sequence: TGTGCCAGTAAACCGGGACAAACGAATCAGCCCCAGCATTTT. This chain uses TRBV19 with TRBJ1-5; D might be TRBD1 (6 bases). The V end was cut by 7 bases, the J end by 4 bases, with 14 bases between. Germline CDR1 is LNHDA and CDR2 is SQIVND (reference sequence). This CDR3 comprises 14 residues.

This clone was recorded a few times. The V and J genes are TRBV27 and TRBJ2-1, with 12 bases that match TRBD2. There are 14 residues in the CDR3. CDR1 MNHEY and CDR2 SMNVEV come from the germline V gene (reference sequence). Trimming cost V 8 bases and J 2 bases; bases outside gene matches: 1. The chain's CDR3 is CASGLAGPYNEQFF. The CDR3 coding sequence is TGTGCCAGCGGACTAGCGGGACCCTACAATGAGCAGTTCTTC.

This clone was seen more than once but under ten times. The chain has TRBV14 and TRBJ2-1; TRBD1 agrees at 8 bases. V lost 4 bases and J lost 7; bases outside the gene matches: 0. The CDR3 is 12 residues long. The germline V gene has CDR1 SGHDN and CDR2 FVKESK. In nucleotides, the CDR3 is TGTGCCAGCAGCCGACAGGGGAATGAGCAGTTCTTC. Its protein is CASSRQGNEQFF.

This chain links TRBV5-1 with TRBJ2-5; 7 nucleotides line up with TRBD2. Trimming took 10 bases from V and 2 from J; bases not matched to a gene: 11. This CDR3 region has 14 residues. The germline V gene has CDR1 SGHRS and CDR2 YFSETQ. The CDR3 protein is CACHRDYKQETQYF. In DNA, the CDR3 is TGCGCCTGCCACCGGGACTACAAACAAGAGACCCAGTACTTC.

This chain's CDR3 is CASSPARGAWGTNEKLFF. CDR3 DNA sequence: TGCGCCAGCAGCCCGGCCAGGGGGGCTTGGGGAACTAATGAAAAACTGTTTTTT. This rearrangement joins TRBV4-1 to TRBJ1-4; TRBD1 agrees at 7 bases. The CDR3 covers 18 residues. V trimming: 4 bases; J trimming: 1 base; junction bases outside the gene matches: 12. CDR1 is MGHRA and CDR2 is YSYEKL in the germline V gene.

The genes are TRBV13 and TRBJ2-7; D not resolved. This CDR3 is 14 amino acids long. Deletions cut 1 base from V and 7 bases from J, with 14 bases between. Germline CDR1 PRHDT, CDR2 FYEKMQ (reference sequence). The CDR3 DNA reads as TGTGCCAGCAGCTTAGAAGAGTCTCCGGGTGAGCAGTACTTC. Translating it yields CASSLEESPGEQYF.

V usage is TRBV6-5 and J usage is TRBJ2-1, with 10 bases matching TRBD1. Trimming cost V 2 bases and J 10 bases; bases outside gene matches: 8. This CDR3 is built from 15 residues. From germline, CDR1 is MNHEY and CDR2 SVGAGI. The CDR3 here is CASSYLGQGSGEQFF. The CDR3 DNA is TGTGCCAGCAGTTACCTGGGACAGGGGTCCGGGGAGCAGTTCTTC.

This clone was detected only a few times. The chain joins TRBV5-1 to TRBJ2-3, with 14 bases aligning to TRBD2. The CDR3 is made up of 15 amino acids. Germline V lookup: CDR1 SGHRS, CDR2 YFSETQ. Trimming removed 4 bases from V and 4 bases from J; junction bases left unmatched: 2. CDR3 residues: CASSLGLAGADTQYF. CDR3 nucleotide sequence: TGCGCCAGCAGCCTGGGACTAGCGGGAGCAGATACGCAGTATTTT.

In DNA form, the CDR3 reads TGTGCCAGCAGCCCCAAGTTGACAGGGGCGGACACTGAAGCTTTCTTT. Its protein is CASSPKLTGADTEAFF. The chain is built from TRBV5-4 and TRBJ1-1; 8 bases align to TRBD1. The trim removed 4 bases at V and 3 bases at J, leaving 11 bases unmatched. Per germline, CDR1 SGHNT and CDR2 YYREEE (reference sequence). The CDR3 has 16 residues.

The sample holds a few counts of this clone. This chain links TRBV7-8 with TRBJ1-1; D is ambiguous. Germline CDR1 SGHVS, CDR2 FQNEAQ. The CDR3 is 14 residues long. V gave up 6 bases and J gave up 3 bases, with 14 bases separating them. The CDR3 DNA reads as TGTGCCAGCAGGGGAAGGGAGGAACACACTGAAGCTTTCTTT. This encodes CASRGREEHTEAFF.